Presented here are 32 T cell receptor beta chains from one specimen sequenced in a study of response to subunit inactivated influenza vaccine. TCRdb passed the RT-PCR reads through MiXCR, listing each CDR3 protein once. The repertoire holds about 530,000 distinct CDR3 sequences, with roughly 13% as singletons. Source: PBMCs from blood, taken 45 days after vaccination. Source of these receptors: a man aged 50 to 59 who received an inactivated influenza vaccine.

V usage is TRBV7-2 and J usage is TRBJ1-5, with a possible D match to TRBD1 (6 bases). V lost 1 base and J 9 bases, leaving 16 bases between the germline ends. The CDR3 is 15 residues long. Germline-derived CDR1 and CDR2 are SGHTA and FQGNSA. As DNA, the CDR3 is TGTGCCAGCAGCTTAGGCCCCACAGGGTCGGGGCCCCAGCATTTT. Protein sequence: CASSLGPTGSGPQHF.

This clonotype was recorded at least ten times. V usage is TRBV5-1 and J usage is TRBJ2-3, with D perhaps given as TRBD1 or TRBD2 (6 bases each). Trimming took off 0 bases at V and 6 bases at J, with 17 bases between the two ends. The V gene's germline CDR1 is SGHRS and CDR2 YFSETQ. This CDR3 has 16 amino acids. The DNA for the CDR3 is TGCGCCAGCAGCTTGGAGGGGGGCACTTCCGTCGATACGCAGTATTTT. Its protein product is CASSLEGGTSVDTQYF. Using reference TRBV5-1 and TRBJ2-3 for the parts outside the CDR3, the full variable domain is KAGVTQTPRYLIKTRGQQVTLSCSPISGHRSVSWYQQTPGQGLQFLFEYFSETQRNKGNFPGRFSGRQFSNSRSEMNVSTLELGDSALYLCASSLEGGTSVDTQYFGPGTRLTVL.

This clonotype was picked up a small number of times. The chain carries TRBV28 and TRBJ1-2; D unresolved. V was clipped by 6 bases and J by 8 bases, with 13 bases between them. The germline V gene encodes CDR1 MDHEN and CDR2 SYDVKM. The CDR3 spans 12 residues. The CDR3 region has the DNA TGTGCCAGCAGCCAAACCACGTCCGGCTACACCTTC. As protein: CASSQTTSGYTF.

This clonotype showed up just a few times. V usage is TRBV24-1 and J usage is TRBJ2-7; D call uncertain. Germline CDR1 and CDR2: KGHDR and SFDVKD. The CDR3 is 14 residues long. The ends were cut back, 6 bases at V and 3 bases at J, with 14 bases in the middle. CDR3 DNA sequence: TGTGCCACCAGTAGTAGGAACAGTCGCTACGAGCAGTACTTC. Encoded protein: CATSSRNSRYEQYF.

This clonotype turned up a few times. CDR3 coding DNA: TGTGCCAGCTCAACCGAGCGGGGGGGCCGCTACAATGAGCAGTTCTTC. Protein sequence: CASSTERGGRYNEQFF. The genes are TRBV18 and TRBJ2-1, with 10 bases aligning to TRBD2. Unmatched junction bases numbered 7, after V lost 5 bases and J lost 3 bases. CDR1 is KGHSH and CDR2 is LQKENI in the germline V gene. The CDR3 is 16 residues long. Together with reference TRBV18 and TRBJ2-1, the CDR3 gives the full variable domain: NAGVMQNPRHLVRRRGQEARLRCSPMKGHSHVYWYRQLPEEGLKFMVYLQKENIIDESGMPKERFSAEFPKEGPSILRIQQVVRGDSAAYFCASSTERGGRYNEQFFGPGTRLTVL.

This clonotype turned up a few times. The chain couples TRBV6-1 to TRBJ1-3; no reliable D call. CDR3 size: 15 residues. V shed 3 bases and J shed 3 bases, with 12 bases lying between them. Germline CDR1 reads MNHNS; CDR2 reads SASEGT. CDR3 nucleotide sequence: TGTGCCAGCAGTGACAGAGCCGGGAATGGAAACACCATATATTTT. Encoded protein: CASSDRAGNGNTIYF.

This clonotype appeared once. In DNA, the CDR3 is TGTGCCAGCAGCTCGCTCCCGTCTGGGGGAAACACCGGGGAGCTGTTTTTT. Its translation: CASSSLPSGGNTGELFF. The chain carries TRBV7-3 and TRBJ2-2; D possibly matches TRBD1 or TRBD2 (5 bases each). CDR3 size: 17 residues. Germline-derived CDR1 and CDR2 are SGHTA and FQGTGA. V lost 4 bases and J lost 2, with 17 bases in between.

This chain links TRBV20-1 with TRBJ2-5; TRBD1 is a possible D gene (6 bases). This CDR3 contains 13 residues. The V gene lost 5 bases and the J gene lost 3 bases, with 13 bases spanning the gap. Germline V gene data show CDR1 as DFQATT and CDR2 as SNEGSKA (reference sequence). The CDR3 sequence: CSASRTAKETQYF. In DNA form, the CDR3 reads TGCAGTGCTTCCCGGACAGCTAAAGAGACCCAGTACTTC.

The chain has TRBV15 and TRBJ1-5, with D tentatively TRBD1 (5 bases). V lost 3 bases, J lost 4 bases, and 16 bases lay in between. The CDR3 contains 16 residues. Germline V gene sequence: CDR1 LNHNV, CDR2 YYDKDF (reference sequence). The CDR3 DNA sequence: TGTGCCACCAGCAGTAGATTTGACAGTTTTAATCAGCCCCAGCATTTT. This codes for CATSSRFDSFNQPQHF.

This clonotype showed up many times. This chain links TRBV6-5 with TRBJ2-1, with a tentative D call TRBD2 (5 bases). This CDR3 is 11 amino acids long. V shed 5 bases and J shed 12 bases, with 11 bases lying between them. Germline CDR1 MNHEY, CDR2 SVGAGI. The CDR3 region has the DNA TGTGCCAGCAGTCACGGCGGGCGGCAGTTCTTC. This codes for CASSHGGRQFF.

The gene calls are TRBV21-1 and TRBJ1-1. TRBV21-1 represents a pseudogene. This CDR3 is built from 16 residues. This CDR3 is CASSPPGPSGNTEAFF. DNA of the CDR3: TGTGCCAGCAGCCCCCCCGGGCCTTCCGGGAACACTGAAGCTTTCTTT.

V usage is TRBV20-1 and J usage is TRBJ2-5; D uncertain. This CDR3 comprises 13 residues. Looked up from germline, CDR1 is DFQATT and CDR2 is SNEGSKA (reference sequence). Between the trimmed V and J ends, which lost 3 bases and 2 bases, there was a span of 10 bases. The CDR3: CSASGSNQETQYF. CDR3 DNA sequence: TGCAGTGCTAGTGGGTCAAATCAAGAGACCCAGTACTTC.

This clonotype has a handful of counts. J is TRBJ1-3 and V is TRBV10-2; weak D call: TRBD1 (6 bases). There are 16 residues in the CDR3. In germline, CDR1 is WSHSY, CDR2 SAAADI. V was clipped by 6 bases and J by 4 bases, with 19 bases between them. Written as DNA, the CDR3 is TGCGCCAGCAGCTCGGAAGTCGGACAGTGGGGAAACACCATATATTTT. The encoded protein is CASSSEVGQWGNTIYF.

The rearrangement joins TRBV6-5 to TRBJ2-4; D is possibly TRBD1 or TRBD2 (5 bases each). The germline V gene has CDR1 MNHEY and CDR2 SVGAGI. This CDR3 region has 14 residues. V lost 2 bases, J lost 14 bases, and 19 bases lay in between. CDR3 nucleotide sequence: TGTGCCAGCAGTTACGGGCAACGGGACCATGTTGAGTACTTC. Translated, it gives CASSYGQRDHVEYF.

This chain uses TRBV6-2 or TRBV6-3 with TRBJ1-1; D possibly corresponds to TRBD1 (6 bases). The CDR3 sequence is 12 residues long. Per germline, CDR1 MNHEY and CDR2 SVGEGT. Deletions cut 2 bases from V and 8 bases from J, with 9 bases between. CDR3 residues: CASSYTGIEAFF. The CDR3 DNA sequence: TGTGCCAGCAGTTACACAGGGATAGAAGCTTTCTTT.

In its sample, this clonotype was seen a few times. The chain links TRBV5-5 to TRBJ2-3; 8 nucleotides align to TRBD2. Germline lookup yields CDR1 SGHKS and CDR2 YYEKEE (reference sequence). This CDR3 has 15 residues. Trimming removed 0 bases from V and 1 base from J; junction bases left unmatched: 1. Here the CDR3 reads CASSLARGGTDTQYF. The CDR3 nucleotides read TGTGCCAGCAGCTTGGCGCGGGGGGGCACAGATACGCAGTATTTT.

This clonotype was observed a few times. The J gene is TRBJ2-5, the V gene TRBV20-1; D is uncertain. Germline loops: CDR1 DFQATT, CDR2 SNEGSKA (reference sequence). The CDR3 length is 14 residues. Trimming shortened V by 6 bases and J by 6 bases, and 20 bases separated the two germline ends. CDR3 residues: CSAPSAPTEKTQYF. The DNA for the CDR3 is TGCAGTGCCCCCTCCGCCCCAACAGAGAAGACCCAGTACTTC.

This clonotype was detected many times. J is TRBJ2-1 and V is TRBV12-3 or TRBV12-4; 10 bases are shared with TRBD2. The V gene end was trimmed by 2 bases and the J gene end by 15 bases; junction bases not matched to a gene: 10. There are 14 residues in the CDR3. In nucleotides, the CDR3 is TGTGCCAGCAGTTTAAGAAGCGGGGGGGAGATCGGGTTCTTC. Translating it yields CASSLRSGGEIGFF.

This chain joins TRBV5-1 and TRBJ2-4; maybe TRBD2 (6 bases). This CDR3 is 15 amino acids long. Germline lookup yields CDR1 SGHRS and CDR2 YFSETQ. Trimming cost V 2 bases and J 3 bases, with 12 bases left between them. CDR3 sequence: CASSFGAGYKNIQYF. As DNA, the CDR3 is TGCGCCAGCAGCTTTGGGGCGGGGTACAAAAACATTCAGTACTTC.

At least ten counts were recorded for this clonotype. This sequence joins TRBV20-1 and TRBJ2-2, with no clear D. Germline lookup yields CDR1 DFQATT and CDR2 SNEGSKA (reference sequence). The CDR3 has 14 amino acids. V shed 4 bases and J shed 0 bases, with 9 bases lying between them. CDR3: CSATGLANTGELFF. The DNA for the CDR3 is TGCAGTGCTACAGGTCTAGCGAACACCGGGGAGCTGTTTTTT.

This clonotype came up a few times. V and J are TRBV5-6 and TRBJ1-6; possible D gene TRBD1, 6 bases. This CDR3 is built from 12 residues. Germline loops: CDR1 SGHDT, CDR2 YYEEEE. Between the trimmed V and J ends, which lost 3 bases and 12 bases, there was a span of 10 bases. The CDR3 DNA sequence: TGTGCCAGCAGCTCAGGACAGATACCCCTCCACTTT. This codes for CASSSGQIPLHF. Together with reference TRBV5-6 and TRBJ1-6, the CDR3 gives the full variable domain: DAGVTQSPTHLIKTRGQQVTLRCSPKSGHDTVSWYQQALGQGPQFIFQYYEEEERQRGNFPDRFSGHQFPNYSSELNVNALLLGDSALYLCASSSGQIPLHFGNGTRLTVT.

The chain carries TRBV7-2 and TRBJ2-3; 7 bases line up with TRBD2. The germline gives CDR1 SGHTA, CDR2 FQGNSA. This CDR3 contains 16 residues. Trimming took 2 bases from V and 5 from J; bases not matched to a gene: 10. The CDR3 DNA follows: TGTGCCAGCAGCTTAAGTCCGGCTAGCGGTAGAGATACGCAGTATTTT. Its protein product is CASSLSPASGRDTQYF.

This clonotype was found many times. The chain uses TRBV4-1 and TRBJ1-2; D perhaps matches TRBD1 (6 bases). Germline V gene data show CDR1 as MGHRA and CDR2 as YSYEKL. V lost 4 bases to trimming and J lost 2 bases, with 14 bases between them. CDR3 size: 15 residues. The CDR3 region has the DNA TGCGCCAGCAGCCCCCAAATCACAGGGAACTATGGCTACACCTTC. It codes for CASSPQITGNYGYTF.

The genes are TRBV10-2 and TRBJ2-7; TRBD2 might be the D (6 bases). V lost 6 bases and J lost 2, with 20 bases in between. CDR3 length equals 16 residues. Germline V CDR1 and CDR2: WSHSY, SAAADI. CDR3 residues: CASSDSAGQGAYEQYF. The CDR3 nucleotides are TGCGCCAGCAGCGACTCCGCGGGGCAGGGAGCCTACGAGCAGTACTTC.

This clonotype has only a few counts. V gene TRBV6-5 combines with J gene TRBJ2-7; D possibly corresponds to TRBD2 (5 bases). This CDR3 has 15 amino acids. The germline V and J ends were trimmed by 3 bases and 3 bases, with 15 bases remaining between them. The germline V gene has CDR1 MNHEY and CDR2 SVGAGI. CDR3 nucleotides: TGTGCCAGCAGTTATGGGTTAGCGAATAGCTACGAGCAGTACTTC. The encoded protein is CASSYGLANSYEQYF.

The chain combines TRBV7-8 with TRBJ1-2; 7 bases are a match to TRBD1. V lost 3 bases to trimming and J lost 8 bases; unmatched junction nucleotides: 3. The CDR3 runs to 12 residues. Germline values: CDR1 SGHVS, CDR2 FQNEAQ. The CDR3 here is CASSLQGEGYTF. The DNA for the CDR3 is TGTGCCAGCAGCTTGCAGGGGGAGGGCTACACCTTC.

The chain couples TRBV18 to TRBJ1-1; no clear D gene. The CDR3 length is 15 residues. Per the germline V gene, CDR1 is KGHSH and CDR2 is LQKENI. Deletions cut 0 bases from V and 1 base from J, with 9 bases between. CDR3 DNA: TGTGCCAGCTCACCACCCCGGGCGAAGAACACTGAAGCTTTCTTT. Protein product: CASSPPRAKNTEAFF.

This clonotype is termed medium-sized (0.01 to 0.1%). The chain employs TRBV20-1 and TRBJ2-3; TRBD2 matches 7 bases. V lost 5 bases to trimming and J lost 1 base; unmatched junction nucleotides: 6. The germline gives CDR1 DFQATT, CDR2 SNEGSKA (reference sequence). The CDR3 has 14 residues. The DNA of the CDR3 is TGCAGTGCTGGGAACGCGGGGGGCACAGATACGCAGTATTTT. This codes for CSAGNAGGTDTQYF.

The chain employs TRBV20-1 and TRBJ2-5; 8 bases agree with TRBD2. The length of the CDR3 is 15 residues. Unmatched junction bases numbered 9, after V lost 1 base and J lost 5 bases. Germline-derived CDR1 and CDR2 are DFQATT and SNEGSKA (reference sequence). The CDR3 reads CSARASGGAGETQYF. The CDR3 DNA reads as TGCAGTGCTAGAGCTTCCGGGGGGGCGGGTGAGACCCAGTACTTC.

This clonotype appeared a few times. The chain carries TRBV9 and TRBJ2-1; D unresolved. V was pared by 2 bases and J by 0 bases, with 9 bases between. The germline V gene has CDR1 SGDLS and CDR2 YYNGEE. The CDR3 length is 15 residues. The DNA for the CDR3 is TGTGCCAGCAGCGTCCAGTTTGACTCCTACAATGAGCAGTTCTTC. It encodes CASSVQFDSYNEQFF. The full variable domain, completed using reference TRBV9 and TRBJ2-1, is DSGVTQTPKHLITATGQRVTLRCSPRSGDLSVYWYQQSLDQGLQFLIQYYNGEERAKGNILERFSAQQFPDLHSELNLSSLELGDSALYFCASSVQFDSYNEQFFGPGTRLTVL.

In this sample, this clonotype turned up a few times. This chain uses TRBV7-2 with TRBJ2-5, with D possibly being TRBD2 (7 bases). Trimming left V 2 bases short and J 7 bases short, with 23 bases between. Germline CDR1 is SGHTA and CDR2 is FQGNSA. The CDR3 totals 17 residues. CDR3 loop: CASSLIPSGEGGGTQYF. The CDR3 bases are TGTGCCAGCAGCTTAATCCCCTCGGGGGAGGGAGGGGGGACCCAGTACTTC.

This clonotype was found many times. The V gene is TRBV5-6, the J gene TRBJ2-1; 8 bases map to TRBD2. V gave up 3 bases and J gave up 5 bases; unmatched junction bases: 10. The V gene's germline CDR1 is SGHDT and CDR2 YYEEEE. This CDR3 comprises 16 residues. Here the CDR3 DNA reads TGTGCCAGCAGCTCCCCCGGAATAGCGGGAAACAATGAGCAGTTCTTC. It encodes CASSSPGIAGNNEQFF.